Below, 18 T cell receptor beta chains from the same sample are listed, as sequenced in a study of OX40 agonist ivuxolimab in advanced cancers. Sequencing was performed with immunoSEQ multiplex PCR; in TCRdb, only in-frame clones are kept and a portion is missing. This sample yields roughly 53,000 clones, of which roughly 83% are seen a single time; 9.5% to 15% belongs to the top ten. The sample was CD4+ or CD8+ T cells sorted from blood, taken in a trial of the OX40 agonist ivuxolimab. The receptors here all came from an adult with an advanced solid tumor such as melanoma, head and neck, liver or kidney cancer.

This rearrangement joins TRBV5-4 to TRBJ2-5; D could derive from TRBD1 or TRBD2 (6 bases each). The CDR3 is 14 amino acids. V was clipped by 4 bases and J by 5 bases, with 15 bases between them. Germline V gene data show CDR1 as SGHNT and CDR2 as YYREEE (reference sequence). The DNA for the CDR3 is TGTGCCAGCAGCCCGGAGGGGGGTGATGAGACCCAGTACTTC. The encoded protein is CASSPEGGDETQYF.

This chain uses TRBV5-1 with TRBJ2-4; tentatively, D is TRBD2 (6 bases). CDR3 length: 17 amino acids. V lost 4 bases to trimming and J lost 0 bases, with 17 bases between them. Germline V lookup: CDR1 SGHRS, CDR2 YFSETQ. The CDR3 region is CASSEEGGLLAKNIQYF. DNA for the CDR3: TGCGCCAGCAGCGAAGAGGGCGGACTACTAGCCAAAAACATTCAGTACTTC.

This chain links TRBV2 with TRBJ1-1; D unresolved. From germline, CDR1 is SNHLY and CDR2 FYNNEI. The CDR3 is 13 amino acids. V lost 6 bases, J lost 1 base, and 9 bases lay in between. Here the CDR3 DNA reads TGTGCCAGCAGGCTAGGGTGGAACACTGAAGCTTTCTTT. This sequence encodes CASRLGWNTEAFF.

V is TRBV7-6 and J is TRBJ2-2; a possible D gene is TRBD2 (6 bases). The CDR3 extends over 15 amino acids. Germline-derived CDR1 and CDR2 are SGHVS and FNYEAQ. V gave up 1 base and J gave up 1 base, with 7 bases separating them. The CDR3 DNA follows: TGTGCCAGCAGCTTAGTGGGGGGGAACACCGGGGAGCTGTTTTTT. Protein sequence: CASSLVGGNTGELFF. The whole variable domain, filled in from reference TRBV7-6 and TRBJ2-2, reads GAGVSQSPRYKVTKRGQDVALRCDPISGHVSLYWYRQALGQGPEFLTYFNYEAQQDKSGLPNDRFSAERPEGSISTLTIQRTEQRDSAMYRCASSLVGGNTGELFFGEGSRLTVL.

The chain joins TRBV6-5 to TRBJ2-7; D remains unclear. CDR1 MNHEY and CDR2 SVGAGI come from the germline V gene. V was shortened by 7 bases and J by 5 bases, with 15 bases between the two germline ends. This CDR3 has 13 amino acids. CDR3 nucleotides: TGTGCCAGCACCCTGTCCGTTACCGACGAGCAGTACTTC. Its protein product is CASTLSVTDEQYF.

Written as DNA, the CDR3 is TGCGCCAGCCGGGACAGCCGAGGGGCTAACTATGGCTACACCTTC. Protein sequence: CASRDSRGANYGYTF. The chain joins TRBV4-1 to TRBJ1-2; 7 nucleotides agree with TRBD1. The V segment lost 8 bases and the J segment 0 bases; nucleotides outside the gene matches: 9. This CDR3 is 15 amino acids long. Germline CDR1 reads MGHRA; CDR2 reads YSYEKL.

The CDR3 bases are TGTGCCAGCTCCGACCCTGGGGGACAGGGACGATCCTCCTACGAGCAGTACTTC. This encodes CASSDPGGQGRSSYEQYF. The chain recombines TRBV18 with TRBJ2-7; 9 positions agree with TRBD1. V trimming: 6 bases; J trimming: 0 bases; junction bases outside the gene matches: 15. Germline V gene sequence: CDR1 KGHSH, CDR2 LQKENI. This CDR3 has 18 residues.

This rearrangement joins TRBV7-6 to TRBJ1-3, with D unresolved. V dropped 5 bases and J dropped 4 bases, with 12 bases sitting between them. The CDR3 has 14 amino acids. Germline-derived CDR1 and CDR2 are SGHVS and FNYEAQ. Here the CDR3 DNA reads TGTGCCAGCAGCCCTGGATCCGCAGGAAACACCATATATTTT. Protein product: CASSPGSAGNTIYF. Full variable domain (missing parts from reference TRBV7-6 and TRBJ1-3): GAGVSQSPRYKVTKRGQDVALRCDPISGHVSLYWYRQALGQGPEFLTYFNYEAQQDKSGLPNDRFSAERPEGSISTLTIQRTEQRDSAMYRCASSPGSAGNTIYFGEGSWLTVV.

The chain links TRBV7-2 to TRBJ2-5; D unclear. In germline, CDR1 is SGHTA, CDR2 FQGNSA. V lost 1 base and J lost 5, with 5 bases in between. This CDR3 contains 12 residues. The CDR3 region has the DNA TGTGCCAGCAGCTTAGTCTCGGAGACCCAGTACTTC. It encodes CASSLVSETQYF.

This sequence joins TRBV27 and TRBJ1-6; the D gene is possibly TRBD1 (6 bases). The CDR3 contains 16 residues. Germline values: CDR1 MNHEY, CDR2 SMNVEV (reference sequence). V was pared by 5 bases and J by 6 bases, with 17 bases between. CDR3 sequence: CASSTTGSLTNSPLHF. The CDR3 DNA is TGTGCCAGCAGTACAACAGGGTCTTTGACTAATTCACCCCTCCACTTT.

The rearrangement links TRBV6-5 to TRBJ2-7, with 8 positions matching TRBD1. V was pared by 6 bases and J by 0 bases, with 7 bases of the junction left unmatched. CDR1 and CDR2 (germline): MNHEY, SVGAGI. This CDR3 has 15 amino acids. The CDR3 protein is CASSPGTGFSYEQYV. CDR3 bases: TGTGCCAGCAGCCCCGGGACAGGCTTCTCCTACGAGCAGTACGTC.

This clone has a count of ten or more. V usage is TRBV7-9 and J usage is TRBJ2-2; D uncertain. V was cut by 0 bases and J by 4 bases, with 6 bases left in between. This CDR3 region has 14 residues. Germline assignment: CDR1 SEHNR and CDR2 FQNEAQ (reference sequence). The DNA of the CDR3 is TGTGCCAGCAGCTTAGCGTCGGGCACCGGGGAGCTGTTTTTT. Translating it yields CASSLASGTGELFF.

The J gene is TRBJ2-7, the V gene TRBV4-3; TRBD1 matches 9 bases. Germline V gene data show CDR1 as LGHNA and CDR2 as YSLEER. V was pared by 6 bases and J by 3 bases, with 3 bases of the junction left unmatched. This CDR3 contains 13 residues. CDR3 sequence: CASSRDRDYEQYV. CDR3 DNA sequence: TGCGCCAGCAGTCGGGACAGGGACTACGAGCAGTACGTC.

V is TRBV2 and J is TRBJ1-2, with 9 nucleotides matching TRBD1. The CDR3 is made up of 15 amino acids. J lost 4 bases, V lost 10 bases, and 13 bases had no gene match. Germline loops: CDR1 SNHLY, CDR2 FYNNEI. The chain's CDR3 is CATSTHRGRVYGYTF. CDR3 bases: TGTGCCACCTCAACCCACAGGGGGCGCGTCTATGGCTACACCTTC.

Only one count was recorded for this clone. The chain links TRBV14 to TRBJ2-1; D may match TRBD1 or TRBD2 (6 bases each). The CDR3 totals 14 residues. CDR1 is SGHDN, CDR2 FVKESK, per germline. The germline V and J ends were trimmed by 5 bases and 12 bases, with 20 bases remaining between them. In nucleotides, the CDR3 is TGTGCCAGCAGCTTGGGAGGCCAAAGGGGGGCGCAGTTCTTC. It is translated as CASSLGGQRGAQFF.

CDR3 region: CAISERTPAVGTGNTIYF. CDR3 nucleotides: TGTGCCATCAGTGAAAGAACGCCTGCGGTGGGTACCGGAAACACCATATATTTT. The V gene is TRBV10-3, the J gene TRBJ1-3; no clear D gene. With 3 bases removed from V and 4 bases from J, the gap between germline ends came to 22 bases. Germline loops: CDR1 ENHRY, CDR2 SYGVKD. The length of the CDR3 is 18 residues.

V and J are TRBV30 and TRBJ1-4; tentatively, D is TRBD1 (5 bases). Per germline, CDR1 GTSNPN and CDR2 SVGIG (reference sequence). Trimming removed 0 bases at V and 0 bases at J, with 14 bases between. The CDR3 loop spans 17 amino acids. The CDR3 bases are TGTGCCTGGAGTGTACTTCCGACAGCCGCAACTAATGAAAAACTGTTTTTT. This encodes CAWSVLPTAATNEKLFF.

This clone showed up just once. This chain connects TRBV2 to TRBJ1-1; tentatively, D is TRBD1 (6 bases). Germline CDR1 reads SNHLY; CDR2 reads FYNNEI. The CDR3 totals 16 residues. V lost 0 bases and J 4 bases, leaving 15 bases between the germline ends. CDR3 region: CASSEAGSIQGTEAFF. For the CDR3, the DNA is TGTGCCAGCAGTGAAGCGGGGTCGATACAGGGCACTGAAGCTTTCTTT. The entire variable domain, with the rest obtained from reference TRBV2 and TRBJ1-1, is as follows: EPEVTQTPSHQVTQMGQEVILRCVPISNHLYFYWYRQILGQKVEFLVSFYNNEISEKSEIFDDQFSVERPDGSNFTLKIRSTKLEDSAMYFCASSEAGSIQGTEAFFGQGTRLTVV.